This TCR beta chain was identified during a study of blood T cell repertoires in COVID-19. Across the whole study: Spain, Italy and the United States supplied samples that represented acute and convalescent COVID-19.

Original processing methods: Amplification from reference gene primers served as the basis for estimated nucleated cell counts. The repertoire was sequenced with immunoSEQ multiplex PCR; TCRdb's copy has only in-frame clones and lacks some. The V and J calls and clone size were taken over from that table, and D and trimming were inferred from the DNA. The profile covers around 250,000 clones, with approximately 90% appearing a single time and less than 3% taken by the ten largest. The sample holds one count of this clone. The V end was cut by 7 bases, the J end by 3 bases, with 5 bases between. CDR1 MGHDK and CDR2 SYGVNS come from the germline V gene. CDR3 length: 11 residues.

Source material: peripheral blood. The TCR sequence derives from a woman aged 25 to 39 with active or convalescent COVID-19. The gene calls are TRBV25-1 and TRBJ2-3; D gene ambiguous. The CDR3: CASTGTDTQYF. DNA for the CDR3: TGTGCCAGCACCGGGACAGATACGCAGTATTTT.